A selection of T cell receptor beta chains follows, all from one sample in a study of blood T cell repertoires in COVID-19. Profiled with immunoSEQ multiplex PCR; TCRdb holds only in-frame clones, not every one. Here the sample spans some 120,000 clones, 85% being singletons. Material for sequencing was peripheral blood. Receptors originate from a man older than 75 with active or convalescent COVID-19. CDR3s include the opening cysteine and the closing phenylalanine or tryptophan. D genes are given only for firm matches. Expanded clones are given a class, and other clones once, few, many or no size at all.

TRBJ1-1	TRBV20-1	NA	NA	CSAPSSRVAFF	TGCAGTGCTCCCTCGAGCAGGGTGGCTTTCTTT
TRBJ2-4	TRBV7-8	NA	NA	CASSREGLAKNIQYF	TGTGCCAGCAGCCGAGAGGGGCTAGCCAAAAACATTCAGTACTTC
TRBJ1-2	TRBV27	once	NA	CASSLMGPTRGYTF	TGTGCCAGCAGCTTAATGGGTCCTACGAGGGGCTACACCTTC
TRBJ2-2	TRBV3-1/TRBV3-2	NA	TRBD2	CASSPRASGTGELFF	TGTGCCAGCAGCCCCCGGGCTAGCGGGACCGGGGAGCTGTTTTTT
TRBJ1-2	TRBV4-2	once	TRBD1	CASSPRGGSLRGGYGYTF	TGTGCCAGCAGCCCCCGAGGGGGCAGTCTACGTGGGGGCTATGGCTACACCTTC
TRBJ1-1	TRBV4-1	NA	NA	CASSQDEASYTEAFF	TGCGCCAGCAGCCAAGATGAGGCAAGTTACACTGAAGCTTTCTTT
TRBJ1-3	TRBV12-3/TRBV12-4	NA	NA	CASSENSGNTIYF	TGTGCCAGCAGCGAGAATAGTGGAAACACCATATATTTT
TRBJ2-7	TRBV3-1/TRBV3-2	NA	NA	CASSQTSLVPYEQYF	TGTGCCAGCAGCCAAACTTCACTAGTCCCCTACGAGCAGTACTTC
TRBJ2-5	TRBV19	few	TRBD2	CASTGTSGSKTQYF	TGTGCCAGTACGGGGACTAGCGGGAGCAAGACCCAGTACTTC
TRBJ1-2	TRBV29-1	NA	NA	CSVTHTRNYGYTF	TGCAGCGTCACGCACACACGTAACTATGGCTACACCTTC
TRBJ1-1	TRBV6-4	few	NA	CASRASQGNTEAFF	TGTGCCAGCAGAGCGTCGCAGGGCAACACTGAAGCTTTCTTT
TRBJ2-3	TRBV28	NA	TRBD2	CASSSGVAGGRWTQYF	TGTGCCAGCAGCTCTGGCGTTGCGGGGGGGCGTTGGACGCAGTATTTT
TRBJ2-2	TRBV5-1	few	NA	CASGQLNTGELFF	TGCGCCAGCGGACAGCTTAACACCGGGGAGCTGTTTTTT
TRBJ2-3	TRBV9	few	NA	CASSPLAGLNTDTQYF	TGTGCCAGCAGCCCCTTGGCGGGACTCAACACAGATACGCAGTATTTT
TRBJ2-5	TRBV5-4	NA	NA	CASSGADQETQYF	TGTGCCAGCAGCGGGGCCGACCAAGAGACCCAGTACTTC
TRBJ2-5	TRBV2	NA	TRBD2	CASSVTGTRGGMAQYF	TGTGCCAGCAGTGTTACCGGGACTAGGGGGGGTATGGCCCAGTACTTC
TRBJ2-5	TRBV9	NA	TRBD2	CASSVAGGQETQYF	TGTGCCAGCAGCGTAGCGGGAGGGCAAGAGACCCAGTACTTC
TRBJ2-6	TRBV11-2	NA	TRBD2	CASSRRTSGSPPGANVLTF	TGTGCCAGCAGCCGACGGACTAGCGGGAGCCCCCCTGGGGCCAACGTCCTGACTTTC
TRBJ2-3	TRBV5-1	NA	TRBD1	CASSLEPGQSTDTQYF	TGCGCCAGCAGCTTGGAGCCGGGACAGAGCACAGATACGCAGTATTTT
TRBJ2-1	TRBV10-3	NA	NA	CAISEWTDYNEQFF	TGTGCCATCAGTGAGTGGACAGACTACAATGAGCAGTTCTTC
TRBJ1-1	TRBV30	NA	NA	CAWSSVGLANTEAFF	TGTGCCTGGAGTAGTGTCGGACTGGCTAACACTGAAGCTTTCTTT